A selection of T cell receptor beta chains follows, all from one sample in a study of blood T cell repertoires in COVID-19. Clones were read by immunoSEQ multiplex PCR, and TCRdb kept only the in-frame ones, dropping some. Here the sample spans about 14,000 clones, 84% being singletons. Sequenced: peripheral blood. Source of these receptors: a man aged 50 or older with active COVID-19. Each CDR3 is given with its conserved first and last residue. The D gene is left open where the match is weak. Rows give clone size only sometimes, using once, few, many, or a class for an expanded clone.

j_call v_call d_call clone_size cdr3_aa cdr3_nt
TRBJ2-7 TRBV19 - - CASSPGLASYEQYF TGTGCCAGTAGCCCAGGGTTAGCCTCCTACGAGCAGTACTTC
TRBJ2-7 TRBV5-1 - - CASSLSAIEQYF TGCGCCAGCAGCCTTTCAGCGATCGAGCAGTACTTC
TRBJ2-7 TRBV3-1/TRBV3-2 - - CASSQEFGGSYEQYF TGTGCCAGCAGCCAAGAATTCGGGGGCTCCTACGAGCAGTACTTC
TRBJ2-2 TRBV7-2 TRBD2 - CASSTPGLAGSGELFF TGTGCCAGCAGTACCCCGGGACTAGCGGGATCCGGGGAGCTGTTTTTT
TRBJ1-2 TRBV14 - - CASSEQGYGYTF TGTGCCAGCAGCGAACAGGGCTATGGCTACACCTTC
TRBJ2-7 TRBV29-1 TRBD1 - CSVLTGVTYEQYF TGCAGCGTCCTGACAGGGGTAACCTACGAGCAGTACTTC
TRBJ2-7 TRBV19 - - CASSLDRDFYEQYF TGTGCCAGTAGCCTAGACAGGGACTTCTACGAGCAGTACTTC
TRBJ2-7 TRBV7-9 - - CASSSGMGRGSYEQYF TGTGCCAGCAGCTCCGGAATGGGGCGAGGCTCCTACGAGCAGTACTTC
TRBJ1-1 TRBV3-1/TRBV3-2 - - CASSQDTGPMNTEAFF TGTGCCAGCAGCCAAGACACAGGCCCCATGAACACTGAAGCTTTCTTT
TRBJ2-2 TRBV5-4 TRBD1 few CASSTDRDTGELFF TGTGCCAGCAGTACGGACAGGGACACCGGGGAGCTGTTTTTT
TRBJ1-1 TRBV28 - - CASSPKGGQNTEAFF TGTGCCAGCAGTCCGAAAGGGGGACAGAACACTGAAGCTTTCTTT
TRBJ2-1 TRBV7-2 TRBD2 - CASSTGLVYNEQFF TGTGCCAGCAGCACCGGACTAGTCTACAATGAGCAGTTCTTC
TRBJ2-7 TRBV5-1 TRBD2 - CASSWTSGRNRYEQYF TGCGCCAGCAGTTGGACTAGCGGGAGGAATAGGTACGAGCAGTACTTC
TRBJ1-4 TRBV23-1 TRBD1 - CASSHWDRGPRIWIEKLFF TGCGCCAGCAGTCATTGGGACAGGGGGCCAAGGATTTGGATTGAAAAACTGTTTTTT
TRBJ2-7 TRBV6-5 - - CASSTTSGGYEQYF TGTGCCAGCAGTACGACTTCCGGGGGCTACGAGCAGTACTTC
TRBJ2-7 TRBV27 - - CASSLSPTYEQYF TGTGCCAGCAGTTTATCACCTACCTACGAGCAGTACTTC
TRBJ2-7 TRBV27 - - CASSFGWSYEQYF TGTGCCAGCAGTTTCGGCTGGAGCTACGAGCAGTACTTC
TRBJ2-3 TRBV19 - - CASSQGTDTQYF TGTGCCAGTAGTCAGGGTACAGATACGCAGTATTTT
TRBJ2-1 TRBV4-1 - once CASSQDILAGTSYNEQFF TGCGCCAGCAGCCAAGATATCCTCGCGGGCACCTCCTACAATGAGCAGTTCTTC
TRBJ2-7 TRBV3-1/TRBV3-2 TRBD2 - CASSQFGREPNYEQYF TGTGCCAGCAGCCAATTTGGGCGGGAGCCGAACTACGAGCAGTACTTC
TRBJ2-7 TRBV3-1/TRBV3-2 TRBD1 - CASSPRLRTGDYEQHF TGTGCCAGCAGCCCAAGGCTGAGGACAGGGGACTACGAGCAGCACTTC
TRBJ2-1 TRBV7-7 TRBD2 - CASSLTGTSSYNEQFF TGTGCTAGCAGCTTGACCGGGACTAGCAGCTACAATGAGCAGTTCTTC
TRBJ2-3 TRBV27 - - CASSPGVTDTQYF TGTGCCAGCAGCCCCGGAGTCACAGATACGCAGTATTTT
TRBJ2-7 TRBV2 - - CASSDIRSREQYF TGTGCCAGCAGTGACATAAGGAGTCGCGAGCAGTACTTC
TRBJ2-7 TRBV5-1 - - CASSLRDDLDEQYF TGCGCCAGCAGCCTCCGGGATGACTTAGACGAGCAGTACTTC
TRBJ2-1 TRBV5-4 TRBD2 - CASSLLQLAGDNEQFF TGTGCCAGCAGCTTGTTACAGCTAGCGGGGGACAATGAGCAGTTCTTC
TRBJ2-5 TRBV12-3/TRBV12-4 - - CASSFTAGETQYF TGTGCCAGCAGTTTTACGGCAGGGGAGACCCAGTACTTC
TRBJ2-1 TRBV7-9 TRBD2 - CASSFKLAGTYNEQFF TGTGCCAGCAGCTTCAAACTAGCGGGGACCTACAATGAGCAGTTCTTC
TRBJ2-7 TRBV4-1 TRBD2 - CASSSRWGLNSYEQYF TGCGCCAGCAGCTCTCGTTGGGGACTAAACTCCTACGAGCAGTACTTC
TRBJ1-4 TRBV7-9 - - CASSLGRSDEKLFF TGTGCCAGCAGCTTGGGGAGAAGTGATGAAAAACTGTTTTTT
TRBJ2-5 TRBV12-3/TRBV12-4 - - CASSRPRGEAQYF TGTGCCAGCAGCCGGCCCAGGGGTGAGGCCCAGTACTTC
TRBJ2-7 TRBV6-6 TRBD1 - CASTRDRHEQYF TGTGCCAGCACAAGGGACAGGCACGAGCAGTACTTC
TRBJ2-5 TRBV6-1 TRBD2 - CASSDGTSGGTQETQYF TGTGCCAGCAGTGATGGGACTAGCGGGGGGACCCAAGAGACCCAGTACTTC
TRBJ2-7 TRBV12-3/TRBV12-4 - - CASSPYSYEQYF TGTGCCAGCAGCCCGTACTCCTACGAGCAGTACTTC
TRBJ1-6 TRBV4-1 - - CASSQDKRNSPLHF TGCGCCAGCAGCCAAGATAAGAGGAATTCACCCCTCCACTTT
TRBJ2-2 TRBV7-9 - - CASSPQRGELFF TGTGCCAGCAGCCCCCAACGGGGGGAGCTGTTTTTT
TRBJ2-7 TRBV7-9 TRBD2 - CASSLSGSSYEQYF TGTGCCAGCAGCTTAAGCGGGAGCTCCTACGAGCAGTACTTC
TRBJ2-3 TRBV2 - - CVNPDTQYF TGTGTCAATCCAGATACGCAGTATTTT
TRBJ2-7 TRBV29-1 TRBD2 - CSVESLAGYSYEQYF TGCAGCGTTGAGTCCTTAGCGGGGTACTCCTACGAGCAGTACTTC
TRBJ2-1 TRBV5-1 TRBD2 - CASSSVAGLNEQFF TGCGCCAGCAGCTCAGTAGCGGGTCTCAATGAGCAGTTCTTC
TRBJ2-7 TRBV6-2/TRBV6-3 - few CASTPGALPVEQYF TGTGCCAGCACCCCGGGAGCCTTACCCGTCGAGCAGTACTTC
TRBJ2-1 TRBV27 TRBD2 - CASSPGTSGSHNEQFF TGTGCCAGCAGCCCTGGGACTAGCGGGAGCCATAATGAGCAGTTCTTC
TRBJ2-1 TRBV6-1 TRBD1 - CASSEGTEGNEQFF TGTGCCAGCAGTGAGGGGACAGAAGGCAATGAGCAGTTCTTC